Each of the 5 T cell receptor beta chains below was sequenced from the same sample in a study of T-cell memory formation after mild COVID-19 (dated by TCRdb to the early 2020s). Libraries were made using 5' RACE. For sequencing, an Illumina NovaSeq 6000 was employed. TCRdb ran its own pipeline on the public reads, namely fastp trimming at Q25 and MiXCR clone calling, and kept in-frame beta chains. Under each unique CDR3 protein, matching rows form one entry showing the most common genes and DNA. The sample includes under 250,000 distinct CDR3 sequences, with roughly 9.4% observed a single time. Together, the top ten hold around 21% of the sample. The sample consisted of PBMCs or a T cell subset sorted from them (not recorded which). These receptors were collected from a man between 18 and 35 years old who had mild COVID-19 (a few samples of this study predate the infection). The sample titles of this study are shuffled in the database, so cell type and time point are left out; the donor was told from shared clones.

The chain links TRBV2 to TRBJ2-3; TRBD2 agrees at 15 bases. The CDR3 is 18 residues long. V shed 6 bases, J shed 5 bases, and the junction held 12 bases outside the gene matches. Germline V lookup: CDR1 SNHLY, CDR2 FYNNEI. The CDR3: CASRDRTSGGASRDTQYF. Here the CDR3 DNA reads TGTGCCAGCAGGGATCGGACTAGCGGGGGGGCTTCACGAGATACGCAGTATTTT.

This clonotype has more than one count but fewer than ten. The V gene is TRBV3-1, the J gene TRBJ2-2; unclear D gene. This CDR3 has 15 amino acids. V was shortened by 8 bases and J by 3 bases, with 16 bases between the two germline ends. Germline CDR1 and CDR2: LGHDT and YNNKEL (reference sequence). The CDR3 protein is CASGRLGADTGELFF. CDR3 nucleotide sequence: TGTGCCAGCGGACGGCTAGGTGCCGACACCGGGGAGCTGTTTTTT.

Only a few counts were recorded for this clonotype. This rearrangement joins TRBV29-1 to TRBJ2-3, with 8 nucleotides matching TRBD1. Losses at the gene ends were 5 bases for V and 5 bases for J; bases not matched to a gene: 3. The CDR3 is 12 amino acids. Germline loops: CDR1 SQVTM, CDR2 ANQGSEA. Here the CDR3 DNA reads TGCAGCGTTCAGGGGGCTGTAGATACGCAGTATTTT. Translation gives CSVQGAVDTQYF.

This clonotype was observed many times. The V call is TRBV19, the J call TRBJ1-5, with TRBD1 identical over 8 bases. The V gene end was trimmed by 8 bases and the J gene end by 2 bases; junction bases not matched to a gene: 8. The CDR3 sequence is 15 residues long. Germline V gives CDR1 LNHDA, CDR2 SQIVND (reference sequence). This CDR3 reads CASAPGGVRNQPQHF. In nucleotides, the CDR3 is TGTGCCAGTGCCCCAGGGGGCGTTCGCAATCAGCCCCAGCATTTT.

The chain is built from TRBV20-1 and TRBJ1-5; TRBD1 matches 7 bases. J lost 6 bases, V lost 1 base, and 0 bases had no gene match. This CDR3 has 12 amino acids. From germline, CDR1 is DFQATT and CDR2 SNEGSKA (reference sequence). The DNA of the CDR3 is TGCAGTGCTAGAGGACAGGGTCAGCCCCAGCATTTT. Translating it yields CSARGQGQPQHF.